This T cell receptor (beta chain) was captured by sequencing in a study of Graves' ophthalmopathy and Graves' hyperthyroidism. Under 3 months in duration, the ophthalmopathy in affected donors had moderate-to-severe activity, CAS ≥3 and NOSPECS ≥4. PBMCs came from roughly 10 ml of fresh peripheral blood. V was clipped by 5 bases and J by 4 bases; unmatched bases: 6. Germline V lookup: CDR1 SEHNR, CDR2 FQNEAQ (reference sequence). The CDR3 is 15 residues long. At least ten counts were recorded for this clonotype. The antigen remains undetermined. Study findings and constraints: Blood shared most expanded thyroid clonotypes above 0.001 frequency. Between ophthalmopathy and stable hyperthyroidism, a 13-signature model drew a separation with approximately 87% sensitivity and less than 83% specificity.

RNA transcripts yielded amplified TCR beta CDR3 regions. RT-PCR was first run with HTBI primers, then multiplex PCR in a second round. In TCRdb, the multiplex PCR reads were re-called with MiXCR into one record per CDR3 protein. The sample carries more than 550,000 distinct CDR3 sequences, over 40% recorded once. This TCR was recovered from an adult man with Graves' ophthalmopathy. Sequenced input: peripheral blood. V and J are TRBV7-9 and TRBJ2-5; 11 positions agree with TRBD1. In nucleotides, the CDR3 is TGTGCCAGCAGCCGAGGACAGGGGGCTCTAGAGACCCAGTACTTC. Encoded protein: CASSRGQGALETQYF.